This T cell receptor (beta chain) came from a study of T cells in Graves' hyperthyroidism and ophthalmopathy. Background on the study: Peripheral blood was acquired at first diagnosis, ahead of any therapy whatsoever.

V dropped 4 bases and J dropped 0; count of bases not matched to a gene: 10. Germline CDR1 reads DFQATT; CDR2 reads SNEGSKA (reference sequence). CDR3 length equals 16 residues. Overall study findings and caveats: Ophthalmopathy and stable hyperthyroidism were told apart by a 13 V-J model.

Researchers amplified the TCR beta CDR3 regions from RNA transcripts. A first-round RT-PCR of the TCR CDR3 used the HTBI primer set. TCRdb re-analysed the multiplex PCR reads in MiXCR, keeping a single row per CDR3 protein. The sample records 370,000 or so distinct CDR3 sequences, approximately 15% being singletons. This clonotype was seen many times. What it binds is not known. The clonotype was recovered from a woman in her late teens or twenties with Graves' hyperthyroidism that later progressed to Graves' ophthalmopathy. The gene calls are TRBV20-1 and TRBJ2-3; the match to TRBD2 covers 7 bases. Sequenced material: blood. CDR3 sequence reads: CSATRSSGGSTDTQYF. In nucleotides, the CDR3 is TGCAGTGCTACACGTTCTAGCGGAGGGAGCACAGATACGCAGTATTTT.